The source of this T cell receptor beta chain is a study of T cell changes during pregnancy in multiple sclerosis. This clone was seen a few times. Sequencing was performed with immunoSEQ multiplex PCR; in TCRdb, only in-frame clones are kept and a portion is missing. Of some 74,000 clones in the sample, approximately 92% were seen once. The clonotype originates from a female donor in good health, enrolled as a control in a pregnancy study. This specimen was peripheral blood, taken after pregnancy.

CDR3 bases: TGTGCCAGCAGGTCCCGACAGGGGTGGACCGGGGAGCTGTTTTTT. Protein sequence: CASRSRQGWTGELFF. The chain is built from TRBV28 and TRBJ2-2; 8 positions match TRBD1. The germline CDR1 and CDR2 sequences are MDHEN and SYDVKM. The CDR3 covers 15 residues. Trimming took 6 bases from V and 5 from J; bases not matched to a gene: 8.